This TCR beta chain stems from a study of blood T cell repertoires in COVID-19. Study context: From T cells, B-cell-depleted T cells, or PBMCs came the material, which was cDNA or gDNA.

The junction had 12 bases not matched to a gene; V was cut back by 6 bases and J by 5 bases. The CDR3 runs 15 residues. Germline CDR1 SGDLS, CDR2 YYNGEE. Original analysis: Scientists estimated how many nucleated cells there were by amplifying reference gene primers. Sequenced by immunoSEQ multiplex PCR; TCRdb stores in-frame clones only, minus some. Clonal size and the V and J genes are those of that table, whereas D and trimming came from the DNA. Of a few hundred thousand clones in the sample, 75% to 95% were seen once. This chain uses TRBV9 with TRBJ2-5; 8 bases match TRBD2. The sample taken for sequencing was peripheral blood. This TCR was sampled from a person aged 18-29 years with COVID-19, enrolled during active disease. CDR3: CASTPWGSGIETQYF. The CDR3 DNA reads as TGTGCCAGCACCCCGTGGGGTAGCGGGATTGAGACCCAGTACTTC.